These 5 T cell receptor beta chains were sequenced from one sample in a study of T cell repertoires in cytomegalovirus infection. Via MiXCR, TCRdb re-called the reads, giving one row per CDR3 protein. Of approximately 550,000 distinct CDR3 sequences listed, more than 15% are singletons. Material for sequencing was CD8+ T cells from PBMCs. The receptors were gathered from a human donor in good health (CMV status not recorded). Some clones in this sample may be carry-over from other donors' samples.

This clonotype appeared a few times. The rearrangement uses TRBV6-6 and TRBJ2-7; TRBD1 matches at 9 bases. This CDR3 region has 14 residues. Germline CDR1 is MNHNY and CDR2 is SVGAGI (reference sequence). J was trimmed by 2 bases and V by 7 bases; bases with no gene match: 6. CDR3 sequence (DNA): TGTGCCAGCATTAACAGGGGGCTAACCTACGAGCAGTACTTC. It codes for CASINRGLTYEQYF.

This clonotype was seen ten or more times. The V and J genes are TRBV7-8 and TRBJ1-1; tentatively, D is TRBD1 (5 bases). This CDR3 region has 14 residues. Trimming removed 5 bases at V and 1 base at J, with 11 bases between. CDR1 is SGHVS, CDR2 FQNEAQ, per germline. The chain's CDR3 is CASSGRGGNTEAFF. DNA for the CDR3: TGTGCCAGCAGCGGCCGGGGGGGGAACACTGAAGCTTTCTTT.

This clonotype has a count of ten or more. The chain uses TRBV4-1 and TRBJ2-7; no reliable D call. The CDR3 runs to 17 residues. Germline CDR1 reads MGHRA; CDR2 reads YSYEKL. Between the trimmed V and J ends, which lost 1 base and 1 base, there was a span of 17 bases. CDR3 sequence reads: CASSQVRGFGESYEQYF. The CDR3 coding sequence is TGCGCCAGCAGCCAAGTAAGAGGTTTCGGAGAATCCTACGAGCAGTACTTC.

This clonotype was recorded at least ten times. This rearrangement joins TRBV7-9 to TRBJ2-1; 11 bases are shared with TRBD2. Germline V gene data show CDR1 as SEHNR and CDR2 as FQNEAQ (reference sequence). The ends lost 7 bases at V and 3 bases at J; junction bases unmatched: 5. CDR3 length: 15 amino acids. CDR3 bases: TGTGCCAGCACCGTGACTAGCGGGGACTACAATGAGCAGTTCTTC. Translated: CASTVTSGDYNEQFF.

The chain uses TRBV20-1 and TRBJ2-3; 14 bases line up with TRBD2. The CDR3 runs 18 residues. Trimming took 5 bases from V and 0 from J; bases not matched to a gene: 10. The V gene's germline CDR1 is DFQATT and CDR2 SNEGSKA (reference sequence). The CDR3 nucleotides read TGCAGTGCTCCCCGGACTAGCGGGGGGCTGTCTAGCACAGATACGCAGTATTTT. Amino acid sequence: CSAPRTSGGLSSTDTQYF.